The 15 T cell receptor beta chains below come from one sample, sequenced in a study of cytomegalovirus exposure and HLA in healthy donors (dated by TCRdb to about 2017). Library creation used the immunoSEQ multiplex PCR assay. For the multiplex PCR, a mixture combining 60 forward primers for TCR Vbeta segments and 13 reverse primers for TCR Jbeta segments was used. TCRdb took this table from immuneACCESS and kept in-frame rearrangements with V and J called. Such tables lack part of the clones; where checked against another copy, unresolved V genes explain under half of the gap, and the rest is unexplained. The sample data list about 140,000 clones, and roughly 73% of these were observed just once. The ten most abundant clones make up 1.5% to 2% of the sample. Sequencing was performed on PBMCs. The receptors here all came from a female donor in good health and CMV-seronegative.

This clone was counted only a few times. The chain couples TRBV7-9 to TRBJ1-3; D ambiguous. The V end was cut by 1 base, the J end by 10 bases, with 17 bases between. The CDR3 sequence is 15 residues long. CDR1 is SEHNR, CDR2 FQNEAQ, per germline (reference sequence). The CDR3 nucleotides are TGTGCCAGCAGCTTAGTTTCGCGGTCGTCGTGGACCATATATTTT. This sequence encodes CASSLVSRSSWTIYF.

CDR3 bases: TGTGCCAGCAGCGGAGCAAGGCAGCCCCAGCATTTT. It translates to CASSGARQPQHF. The V and J genes are TRBV5-8 and TRBJ1-5, with D unresolved. The CDR3 runs 12 residues. Germline V gene lookup returns CDR1 SGHTS and CDR2 YDEGEE. V was trimmed by 4 bases and J by 7 bases, leaving 9 bases between them.

The sample holds one count of this clone. The chain couples TRBV21-1 to TRBJ2-1; the D call of TRBD1 is as the table states it, not checked on the DNA. TRBV21-1 is a documented pseudogene. CDR3 length equals 15 residues. In nucleotides, the CDR3 is TGTGCCAGCAGCAAAGCTAGGGGTGCACCGCTGGGGCAGTTCTTC. Its protein product is CASSKARGAPLGQFF.

V gene TRBV7-2 combines with J gene TRBJ1-2; TRBD1 might be the D (6 bases). Trimming left V 1 base short and J 4 bases short, with 19 bases between. This CDR3 comprises 17 residues. Germline V gene sequence: CDR1 SGHTA, CDR2 FQGNSA. The CDR3, as DNA: TGTGCCAGCAGCTTAGGGGACATTTTGGACGGTGGCTATGGCTACACCTTC. Protein: CASSLGDILDGGYGYTF.

The chain joins TRBV18 to TRBJ1-1; 8 nucleotides match TRBD1. This CDR3 is 18 amino acids long. Germline CDR1 reads KGHSH; CDR2 reads LQKENI. Trimming cost V 3 bases and J 4 bases; bases outside gene matches: 16. The CDR3 is CASSPLPGQEFEGTEAFF. The DNA for the CDR3 is TGTGCCAGCTCACCTTTACCGGGACAGGAGTTTGAAGGCACTGAAGCTTTCTTT.

V is TRBV2 and J is TRBJ2-5; 11 bases are a match to TRBD2. The CDR3 spans 17 residues. From germline, CDR1 is SNHLY and CDR2 FYNNEI. The V gene end was trimmed by 1 base and the J gene end by 7 bases; junction bases not matched to a gene: 11. CDR3 DNA: TGTGCCAGCAGTGAAGGGTTTAGTAGCGGGGGGGTGGTGACCCAGTACTTC. Translated: CASSEGFSSGGVVTQYF.

The chain has TRBV4-1 and TRBJ2-7; D might be TRBD2 (5 bases). Per germline, CDR1 MGHRA and CDR2 YSYEKL. Trimming shortened V by 4 bases and J by 2 bases, and 9 bases separated the two germline ends. The CDR3 consists of 13 residues. CDR3 sequence (DNA): TGCGCCAGCAGCCCGGACTTTGCCTACGAGCAGTACTTC. Translation gives CASSPDFAYEQYF.

This chain uses TRBV9 with TRBJ1-2; 9 bases fit TRBD1. There are 14 residues in the CDR3. Germline CDR1 SGDLS, CDR2 YYNGEE. The V gene end was trimmed by 3 bases and the J gene end by 5 bases; junction bases not matched to a gene: 5. CDR3 DNA: TGTGCCAGCAGCGCCGGACAGGGGACGTATGGCTACACCTTC. Translated, it gives CASSAGQGTYGYTF.

In this sample, this clone turned up once. This sequence joins TRBV6-4 and TRBJ2-3, with a weak D call TRBD1 (6 bases). The germline V and J ends were trimmed by 8 bases and 4 bases, with 19 bases remaining between them. This CDR3 region has 15 residues. Per germline, CDR1 MRHNA and CDR2 SNTAGT. In nucleotides, the CDR3 is TGTGCCAGCGGCCCGATTGCAGGGGTGGCAGATACGCAGTATTTT. Translated, it gives CASGPIAGVADTQYF.

The V call is TRBV11-3, the J call TRBJ2-1; 10 bases agree with TRBD2. V lost 2 bases to trimming and J lost 8 bases; unmatched junction nucleotides: 12. The CDR3 runs 17 residues. Germline V gene lookup returns CDR1 SGHNT and CDR2 YENEEA. The CDR3 sequence is CASSLWTSGLEDDEQFF. DNA of the CDR3: TGTGCCAGCAGCTTATGGACTAGCGGTCTGGAGGACGATGAGCAGTTCTTC.

CDR3 in DNA: TGTGCCAGCAGCGTAGACGGGGAAGGCTACACCTTC. This codes for CASSVDGEGYTF. The chain joins TRBV9 to TRBJ1-2; no firm D call. Germline CDR1 SGDLS, CDR2 YYNGEE. The ends were cut back, 0 bases at V and 8 bases at J, with 8 bases in the middle. The CDR3 length is 12 residues.

This clone was seen a single time. The rearrangement uses TRBV20-1 and TRBJ1-2; D uncertain. V shed 4 bases and J shed 8 bases, with 11 bases lying between them. Germline V lookup: CDR1 DFQATT, CDR2 SNEGSKA (reference sequence). The CDR3 runs to 11 residues. The CDR3 is CSAIGEKGYTF. The CDR3 nucleotides are TGCAGTGCTATCGGAGAAAAAGGCTACACCTTC.

V and J are TRBV6-6 and TRBJ1-2; no firm D call. Germline V CDR1 and CDR2: MNHNY, SVGAGI (reference sequence). V lost 0 bases and J lost 8, with 13 bases in between. The CDR3 spans 14 residues. CDR3 in amino acids: CASSYSIGSNGYTF. The CDR3 bases are TGTGCCAGCAGTTACTCGATCGGGTCGAACGGCTACACCTTC.

The CDR3 region is CAWRQGLNTDTQYF. CDR3 DNA sequence: TGTGCCTGGAGACAGGGGTTAAACACAGATACGCAGTATTTT. The chain joins TRBV30 to TRBJ2-3; 7 bases agree with TRBD1. V was pared by 3 bases and J by 2 bases, with 5 bases of the junction left unmatched. The germline gives CDR1 GTSNPN, CDR2 SVGIG (reference sequence). The CDR3 loop spans 14 amino acids.

This sequence joins TRBV11-3 and TRBJ2-7, with TRBD1 as a possible D gene (6 bases). V lost 5 bases to trimming and J lost 4 bases, with 15 bases between them. The length of the CDR3 is 14 residues. Germline V gives CDR1 SGHNT, CDR2 YENEEA. This chain's CDR3 is CASSPGTTLYEQYF. The CDR3, as DNA: TGTGCCAGCAGCCCCGGGACAACTCTTTACGAGCAGTACTTC.